This TCR beta chain originates from a study of early T cells in non-severe SARS-CoV-2 infection listed by TCRdb under 2021. Background on the whole study: Because TCR sequencing was done on bulk RNA from unsorted whole blood, the alpha and beta chains could not be paired. Here is what the overall study found, with its caveats: VDJdb matching was skewed toward anti-spike CD8 responses and likely underestimated virus-specific expansions by missing private and CD4 specificities.

A few counts support this clonotype. It has no known antigen specificity. No quality values exist for individual bases; no much larger clone is one base distant. V and J are trimmed by 2 bases and 2 bases, and the gene matches miss 5 bases of the junction. Measured from the cysteine to the phenylalanine, the CDR3 is 14 residues long. Kept here is only the CDR3 DNA, which spans 42 bases and is read in frame from base 1. For CDR1 and CDR2, the germline V gene (reference sequence) lists DFQATT and SNEGSKA. Set within a cohort of healthcare workers in London, UK, this nested case-control study involved weekly PCR testing of nasopharyngeal swabs along with blood sampling. Healthcare workers were recruited during the week of the UK lockdown, between 23 and 31 March 2020, and followed weekly for up to 16 weeks. The protocol used for the library was 5' RACE. These reads were obtained on a NextSeq 500. In the TCR library protocol, unique molecular identifiers were attached to individual cDNA molecules to correct for PCR bias and sequencing error. TCR alpha and beta chains were both sequenced, and the abundances of alpha and beta sequences in each sample were closely correlated with each other. In the paper's pipeline: Decombinator V4 was used to perform V gene, J gene and CDR3 annotation of TCR sequences. Expanded TCRs were defined as changing significantly between any two time points under a Poisson model with p below 0.0001. Abundances of TCRs were expressed as counts per million after normalisation to the total number of TCRs sequenced in each sample. MAIT TCRs were defined by TRAV1-2 paired with TRAJ12, TRAJ20 or TRAJ33, and iNKT TCRs by TRAV10 paired with TRAJ18. A search of VDJdb, accessed on 1 November 2021, was run for TCRs annotated to CMV, EBV and SARS-CoV-2, with TCRs annotated for multiple antigens excluded. TCRdb reprocessing: public reads trimmed at Q25 with fastp, clones called with MiXCR, in-frame beta chains kept. Rows merge per CDR3 protein into single entries with the most common DNA and genes. None of the V and J calls come from the authors' own analysis; TCRdb made them. The sample profile shows tens of thousands of distinct CDR3 sequences; approximately 9% of them were found once. Roughly 5.7% of the sample is held by the ten biggest clonotypes.

The material sequenced was whole blood, taken at baseline. The chain links TRBV20-1 with TRBJ2-7, and TRBD1 aligns with 8 junction nucleotides. The receptor's source is an adult who was a healthcare worker with PCR-confirmed SARS-CoV-2 infection or an uninfected control (not recorded which). CDR3 sequence: CSARLWTGTYEQYF. The base sequence is TGCAGTGCTAGACTTTGGACAGGGACCTACGAGCAGTACTTC.